A single sample gave rise to the 31 T cell receptor beta chains below, sequenced in a study of T cell responses to AZD1222 COVID-19 vaccine. Here immunoSEQ multiplex PCR was the method, and the copy in TCRdb shows in-frame clones only, minus some. The table records 90,000 to 120,000 clones, approximately 88% of them present only once. The sequencing used peripheral blood, collected on day 0 of AZD1222 vaccination. The receptors originated from an adult in good health.

V usage is TRBV3-1 (or the pseudogene TRBV3-2) and J usage is TRBJ2-5; 11 bases map to TRBD2. The CDR3 sequence is 17 residues long. The J segment lost 5 bases and the V segment lost 0 bases, leaving 8 bases of the junction unmatched. Germline V CDR1 and CDR2: LGHDT, YNNKEL (reference sequence). CDR3 protein: CASSQDPVSGRVETQYF. The CDR3 bases are TGTGCCAGCAGCCAAGATCCGGTTAGCGGGAGGGTGGAGACCCAGTACTTC.

The DNA of the CDR3 is TGCGCCAGCAGCTTGGCCGGGTCCGACTACGAGCAGTACTTC. It specifies CASSLAGSDYEQYF. The J gene is TRBJ2-7, the V gene TRBV5-1; no clear D. This CDR3 spans 14 amino acids. Trimming stripped 0 bases from V and 3 bases from J, with 10 bases between. The germline V gene has CDR1 SGHRS and CDR2 YFSETQ.

The V and J genes are TRBV7-9 and TRBJ1-2; 10 bases agree with TRBD1. J was trimmed by 2 bases and V by 4 bases; bases with no gene match: 4. There are 15 residues in the CDR3. Looked up from germline, CDR1 is SEHNR and CDR2 is FQNEAQ (reference sequence). DNA for the CDR3: TGTGCCAGCAGCTGGGGACAGGGGTTGAACTATGGCTACACCTTC. Its protein is CASSWGQGLNYGYTF.

This chain connects TRBV24-1 to TRBJ2-1; 9 bases agree with TRBD1. The trim removed 4 bases at V and 6 bases at J, leaving 6 bases unmatched. The CDR3 is made up of 15 amino acids. Germline loops: CDR1 KGHDR, CDR2 SFDVKD. The CDR3 here is CATSDPGTGINEQFF. The CDR3 coding sequence is TGTGCCACCAGTGACCCCGGGACAGGGATCAATGAGCAGTTCTTC.

This chain's CDR3 is CATSSVGLAGGSEQFF. CDR3 bases: TGTGCCACCAGCTCCGTTGGACTAGCGGGAGGTAGTGAGCAGTTCTTC. The chain joins TRBV24-1 to TRBJ2-1; 14 bases align to TRBD2. This CDR3 is 16 amino acids long. Losses at the gene ends were 7 bases for V and 9 bases for J; bases not matched to a gene: 10. In germline, CDR1 is KGHDR, CDR2 SFDVKD.

This clone was observed a few times. V is TRBV5-5 and J is TRBJ2-3; D is undetermined. The CDR3 sequence is 20 residues long. CDR1 is SGHKS and CDR2 is YYEKEE in the germline V gene (reference sequence). V was shortened by 4 bases and J by 0 bases, with 27 bases between the two germline ends. CDR3 residues: CASSVDGRPAGDASTDTQYF. In nucleotides, the CDR3 is TGTGCCAGCAGCGTAGACGGAAGGCCTGCAGGCGATGCTAGCACAGATACGCAGTATTTT.

The count of this clone is one. The genes are TRBV6-2 or TRBV6-3 and TRBJ1-5, with D possibly TRBD1 on 6 matching bases. CDR3 size: 16 residues. V was shortened by 5 bases and J by 0 bases, with 14 bases between the two germline ends. Germline-derived CDR1 and CDR2 are MNHEY and SVGEGT. As DNA, the CDR3 is TGTGCCAGCAGTCGACGGACAGTCGATAGCAATCAGCCCCAGCATTTT. Translating it yields CASSRRTVDSNQPQHF.

This rearrangement joins TRBV23-1 to TRBJ2-7; 10 bases align to TRBD1. TRBV23-1 is an ORF, and what it does is uncertain. This CDR3 is built from 15 residues. The J segment lost 0 bases and the V segment lost 2 bases, leaving 1 base of the junction unmatched. CDR3 DNA sequence: TGCGCCAGCAGTCAAGGGACAGGGGACTCCTACGAGCAGTACTTC. It yields the protein CASSQGTGDSYEQYF.

This clone was picked up a small number of times. The chain employs TRBV15 and TRBJ1-6; maybe TRBD1 (6 bases). Germline V gene data show CDR1 as LNHNV and CDR2 as YYDKDF (reference sequence). Deletions cut 8 bases from V and 14 bases from J, with 25 bases between. CDR3 length: 15 amino acids. The CDR3 reads CATAGEVNTGPTLHF. CDR3 DNA sequence: TGTGCCACCGCAGGGGAGGTTAACACCGGTCCCACCCTCCACTTT.

This clone came up once. This chain uses TRBV7-8 with TRBJ1-1, with D possibly TRBD1 on 5 matching bases. Germline V CDR1 and CDR2: SGHVS, FQNEAQ. Deletions cut 0 bases from V and 5 bases from J, with 13 bases between. The CDR3 is 15 residues long. The CDR3 sequence is CASSLAAQGYTEAFF. CDR3 sequence (DNA): TGTGCCAGCAGCTTAGCTGCTCAGGGATATACTGAAGCTTTCTTT.

The V and J genes are TRBV7-9 and TRBJ2-2; 7 bases align to TRBD2. The CDR3 spans 13 residues. Trimming cost V 5 bases and J 13 bases; bases outside gene matches: 10. Germline lookup yields CDR1 SEHNR and CDR2 FQNEAQ (reference sequence). The CDR3 protein is CASSPEKPGGLFF. CDR3 in DNA: TGTGCCAGCAGCCCCGAAAAACCGGGAGGGCTGTTTTTT.

This clone was detected only once. The chain couples TRBV18 to TRBJ1-1; D ambiguous. Looked up from germline, CDR1 is KGHSH and CDR2 is LQKENI. Trimming left V 6 bases short and J 3 bases short, with 17 bases between. The CDR3 covers 15 residues. CDR3: CASSPLELKYTEAFF. DNA for the CDR3: TGTGCCAGCTCCCCCTTGGAGCTCAAGTACACTGAAGCTTTCTTT. The entire variable domain, with the rest obtained from reference TRBV18 and TRBJ1-1, is as follows: NAGVMQNPRHLVRRRGQEARLRCSPMKGHSHVYWYRQLPEEGLKFMVYLQKENIIDESGMPKERFSAEFPKEGPSILRIQQVVRGDSAAYFCASSPLELKYTEAFFGQGTRLTVV.

The genes are TRBV19 and TRBJ1-1, with TRBD1 identical over 9 bases. Germline values: CDR1 LNHDA, CDR2 SQIVND (reference sequence). The CDR3 has 13 amino acids. After removal of 4 bases from V and 4 bases from J, the junction contained 1 base not matched to a gene. CDR3 DNA: TGTGCCAGTAGTAAGACAGGGGGCACTGAAGCTTTCTTT. It codes for CASSKTGGTEAFF.

V gene TRBV28 combines with J gene TRBJ1-2, with 9 bases aligning to TRBD1. V lost 5 bases, J lost 4 bases, and 5 bases stayed unmatched. CDR3 length: 14 residues. Germline-derived CDR1 and CDR2 are MDHEN and SYDVKM. This CDR3 is CASSPGQGLYGYTF. As DNA, the CDR3 is TGTGCCAGCAGTCCAGGACAGGGGCTCTATGGCTACACCTTC.

The V gene is TRBV5-5, the J gene TRBJ1-3; D gene unclear. V lost 1 base and J 0 bases, leaving 17 bases between the germline ends. This CDR3 region has 18 residues. Germline CDR1 is SGHKS and CDR2 is YYEKEE (reference sequence). CDR3 in amino acids: CASSLQSGRFLSGNTIYF. CDR3 DNA sequence: TGTGCCAGCAGCTTGCAGTCGGGCAGGTTTCTCTCTGGAAACACCATATATTTT. Based on the CDR3 plus reference TRBV5-5 and TRBJ1-3, the full variable domain is DAGVTQSPTHLIKTRGQQVTLRCSPISGHKSVSWYQQVLGQGPQFIFQYYEKEERGRGNFPDRFSARQFPNYSSELNVNALLLGDSALYLCASSLQSGRFLSGNTIYFGEGSWLTVV.

Turning to this clone: This sample also contains other DNA sequences that code for the same CDR3. CDR3 in DNA: TGCGCCAGCAGCCCGTGGACAGGGCCAGAGACCCAGTACTTC. Translated, it gives CASSPWTGPETQYF. The rearrangement links TRBV5-1 to TRBJ2-5, with TRBD1 matching over 8 bases. This CDR3 is built from 14 residues. Unmatched junction bases numbered 6, after V lost 4 bases and J lost 4 bases. In germline, CDR1 is SGHRS, CDR2 YFSETQ.

This clone was observed once. The gene calls are TRBV25-1 and TRBJ1-2; D gene uncertain. This CDR3 comprises 15 residues. V was trimmed by 4 bases and J by 0 bases, leaving 12 bases between them. Germline V lookup: CDR1 MGHDK, CDR2 SYGVNS. CDR3 sequence reads: CASSGGGLPNYGYTF. Here the CDR3 DNA reads TGTGCCAGCAGTGGGGGAGGGCTACCTAACTATGGCTACACCTTC.

The J gene is TRBJ1-4, the V gene TRBV19, with D hard to call. Per the germline V gene, CDR1 is LNHDA and CDR2 is SQIVND (reference sequence). V was shortened by 6 bases and J by 5 bases, with 13 bases between the two germline ends. The CDR3 consists of 14 residues. This CDR3 is CASRLGRSNEKLFF. CDR3 coding DNA: TGTGCCAGTAGGTTAGGACGGAGCAATGAAAAACTGTTTTTT. The variable domain in full, completed from reference TRBV19 and TRBJ1-4, reads DGGITQSPKYLFRKEGQNVTLSCEQNLNHDAMYWYRQDPGQGLRLIYYSQIVNDFQKGDIAEGYSVSREKKESFPLTVTSAQKNPTAFYLCASRLGRSNEKLFFGSGTQLSVL.

The V gene is TRBV5-4, the J gene TRBJ2-7, with D possibly TRBD1 on 5 matching bases. The V end was cut by 4 bases, the J end by 6 bases, with 17 bases between. Germline V gene sequence: CDR1 SGHNT, CDR2 YYREEE (reference sequence). The CDR3 covers 14 residues. The CDR3 here is CASSLGSGSGEQYF. For the CDR3, the DNA is TGTGCCAGCAGCCTCGGTTCAGGGTCGGGCGAGCAGTACTTC.

The rearrangement joins TRBV3-1 (or the pseudogene TRBV3-2) to TRBJ2-1; D remains ambiguous. The CDR3 spans 15 residues. The V end was cut by 1 base, the J end by 3 bases, with 10 bases between. Germline-derived CDR1 and CDR2 are LGHDT and YNNKEL (reference sequence). The CDR3 sequence is CASSQAGPRYNEQFF. The DNA of the CDR3 is TGTGCCAGCAGCCAAGCCGGACCTCGCTACAATGAGCAGTTCTTC.

V is TRBV28 and J is TRBJ2-7, with 7 bases fitting TRBD1. V shed 6 bases and J 2 bases; nucleotides not matched to a gene: 4. Germline CDR1 is MDHEN and CDR2 is SYDVKM. The CDR3 is made up of 13 amino acids. DNA for the CDR3: TGTGCCAGCAGCCGGGACAGCCCCTACGAGCAGTACTTC. Translated, it gives CASSRDSPYEQYF.

The rearrangement uses TRBV14 and TRBJ2-1; TRBD2 agrees at 10 bases. This CDR3 contains 17 residues. V shed 2 bases, J shed 7 bases, and the junction held 11 bases outside the gene matches. The germline V gene has CDR1 SGHDN and CDR2 FVKESK. The CDR3 nucleotides read TGTGCCAGCAGCCAACTGGGAGGGCTAGCGGGAGAGAATGAGCAGTTCTTC. Amino acid sequence: CASSQLGGLAGENEQFF.

The chain joins TRBV5-4 to TRBJ2-1; no definite D call. V lost 1 base and J lost 7, with 15 bases in between. The CDR3 covers 15 residues. The germline gives CDR1 SGHNT, CDR2 YYREEE (reference sequence). The chain's CDR3 is CASSLTSWELNEQFF. In nucleotides, the CDR3 is TGTGCCAGCAGCTTGACGAGTTGGGAACTAAATGAGCAGTTCTTC.

The chain employs TRBV5-4 and TRBJ2-5; D gene uncertain. V lost 1 base and J lost 5, with 12 bases in between. This CDR3 has 14 amino acids. CDR1 is SGHNT, CDR2 YYREEE, per germline (reference sequence). CDR3 bases: TGTGCCAGCAGCTTGTGGCCTATGGGGGAGACCCAGTACTTC. This codes for CASSLWPMGETQYF.

This clone was counted a single time. The chain recombines TRBV7-8 with TRBJ2-3, with D perhaps TRBD1 (6 bases). This CDR3 contains 14 residues. The germline V and J ends were trimmed by 8 bases and 6 bases, with 18 bases remaining between them. CDR1 and CDR2 from the germline V gene are SGHVS and FQNEAQ. The CDR3 region has the DNA TGTGCCAGCGCCCTTCGGACAGTTTCGGATACGCAGTATTTT. Translating it yields CASALRTVSDTQYF.

The rearrangement joins TRBV19 to TRBJ1-5, with 7 nucleotides matching TRBD1. This CDR3 has 17 residues. Germline V gene sequence: CDR1 LNHDA, CDR2 SQIVND (reference sequence). Trimming cost V 0 bases and J 0 bases; bases outside gene matches: 5. The CDR3 DNA reads as TGTGCCAGTAGTATAGATACGACAGGGTTTAGCAATCAGCCCCAGCATTTT. Protein sequence: CASSIDTTGFSNQPQHF. The whole variable domain, remainder taken from reference TRBV19 and TRBJ1-5, is DGGITQSPKYLFRKEGQNVTLSCEQNLNHDAMYWYRQDPGQGLRLIYYSQIVNDFQKGDIAEGYSVSREKKESFPLTVTSAQKNPTAFYLCASSIDTTGFSNQPQHFGDGTRLSIL.

V is TRBV19 and J is TRBJ2-2, with TRBD1 as a possible D gene (5 bases). The CDR3 has 16 amino acids. V shed 4 bases and J shed 3 bases, with 15 bases lying between them. The germline V gene has CDR1 LNHDA and CDR2 SQIVND (reference sequence). CDR3 protein: CASSTQRQLDTGELFF. CDR3 in DNA: TGTGCCAGTAGTACCCAGCGACAGTTGGACACCGGGGAGCTGTTTTTT.

The chain uses TRBV6-6 and TRBJ2-2; D unresolved. The length of the CDR3 is 14 residues. V lost 3 bases, J lost 6 bases, and 11 bases lay in between. The V gene's germline CDR1 is MNHNY and CDR2 SVGAGI (reference sequence). The CDR3: CASSYSGLAGELFF. The CDR3 DNA sequence: TGTGCCAGCAGTTATTCCGGGTTGGCCGGGGAGCTGTTTTTT.

V gene TRBV7-9 combines with J gene TRBJ2-7; D unclear. Germline values: CDR1 SEHNR, CDR2 FQNEAQ (reference sequence). V gave up 5 bases and J gave up 6 bases, with 14 bases separating them. This CDR3 spans 13 amino acids. CDR3: CASSPLAVGEQYF. CDR3 nucleotide sequence: TGTGCCAGCAGCCCCCTGGCTGTGGGCGAGCAGTACTTC. Full variable domain (remainder filled in from reference TRBV7-9 and TRBJ2-7): DTGVSQNPRHKITKRGQNVTFRCDPISEHNRLYWYRQTLGQGPEFLTYFQNEAQLEKSRLLSDRFSAERPKGSFSTLEIQRTEQGDSAMYLCASSPLAVGEQYFGPGTRLTVT.

The V call is TRBV2, the J call TRBJ2-2; TRBD2 agrees at 7 bases. V trimming: 6 bases; J trimming: 4 bases; junction bases outside the gene matches: 5. This CDR3 is 14 amino acids long. Germline CDR1 is SNHLY and CDR2 is FYNNEI. The CDR3 sequence is CASRREKGTGELFF. The CDR3 nucleotides are TGTGCCAGCAGGCGGGAGAAAGGCACCGGGGAGCTGTTTTTT.

The chain links TRBV19 to TRBJ2-2; 8 bases match TRBD1. The CDR3 covers 15 residues. J gave up 6 bases and V 4 bases, and 7 bases lay outside the gene matches. Germline values: CDR1 LNHDA, CDR2 SQIVND (reference sequence). Written as DNA, the CDR3 is TGTGCCAGTAGTAGCGGGGACAGGAAACCCGGGGAGCTGTTTTTT. Protein: CASSSGDRKPGELFF. Full variable domain (outside the CDR3, taken from reference TRBV19 and TRBJ2-2): DGGITQSPKYLFRKEGQNVTLSCEQNLNHDAMYWYRQDPGQGLRLIYYSQIVNDFQKGDIAEGYSVSREKKESFPLTVTSAQKNPTAFYLCASSSGDRKPGELFFGEGSRLTVL.